This T cell receptor beta chain was captured by sequencing in a study of blood T cell repertoires in COVID-19. Study summary: Collection of acute and convalescent COVID-19 samples took place in the United States, Italy and Spain.

Sequenced by immunoSEQ multiplex PCR; TCRdb stores in-frame clones only, minus some. The sample lists almost 250,000 clones, roughly 86% occurring once. This clone was found a few times. This CDR3 contains 14 residues. The V end lost 8 bases, the J end lost 1 base, and 14 bases lay between the germline ends. Germline CDR1 reads MNHEY; CDR2 reads SVGAGI. The chain employs TRBV6-5 and TRBJ1-2; D unclear. The sample consisted of peripheral blood. The receptor's source is an elderly woman with COVID-19, enrolled during active disease. The CDR3 bases are TGTGCCAGCCTCCCCCCTACAGTTAACTATGGCTACACCTTC. It yields the protein CASLPPTVNYGYTF.